This is a list of T cell receptor beta chains from one sample in a study of T cell responses to AZD1222 COVID-19 vaccine. Method: immunoSEQ multiplex PCR; TCRdb's copy keeps in-frame clones and lacks some. Counted here are about 150,000 clones, 90% to 95% occurring once; the ten biggest clones make up approximately 3.8%. The sequencing here drew on peripheral blood, taken 28 days after the second AZD1222 dose. These receptor sequences come from an adult who received the AZD1222 COVID-19 vaccine. The CDR3 runs from the conserved cysteine through the conserved F or W. A D gene is named only where the DNA matches it firmly. Clone sizes are given selectively: once, few, many, or a class where the clone is expanded.

. TRBJ1-5 16 TRBV7-2 . TGTGCCAGCAGCCTCTCGGGGGGGGAGGGCAATCAGCCCCAGCATTTT CASSLSGGEGNQPQHF
. TRBJ1-2 12 TRBV12-3/TRBV12-4 . TGTGCCAGCACCCCGGACAGCGGAGGCTACACCTTC CASTPDSGGYTF
. TRBJ2-2 13 TRBV19 . TGTGCCAGTAGTATAGTGGATGCCGGGGAGCTGTTTTTT CASSIVDAGELFF
. TRBJ2-7 19 TRBV12-1 . TGTGCCAGCAGCTTCCCCTCTGGGGGTTCCCCCAGGAGCTCCTACGAGCAGTACTTC CASSFPSGGSPRSSYEQYF
. TRBJ2-7 14 TRBV6-5 . TGTGCCAGCAGTCAAAATAGCGGCTCCTACGAGCAGTACTTC CASSQNSGSYEQYF
. TRBJ2-7 14 TRBV9 . TGTGCCAGCAGCGTAGTTCCGAGCTCCTACGAGCAGTACTTC CASSVVPSSYEQYF
TRBD2 TRBJ2-1 14 TRBV30 . TGTGCCTGGAGTGTACTAGCGGGAGGGGATGAGCAGTTCTTC CAWSVLAGGDEQFF
TRBD1 TRBJ1-5 14 TRBV6-5 . TGTGCCAGCAGCAGGGACAGGTTCAGACAGCCCCAGCATTTT CASSRDRFRQPQHF
. TRBJ2-3 13 TRBV30 . TGTGCCTGGAGGGGGGGAGGCACAGATACGCAGTATTTT CAWRGGGTDTQYF
. TRBJ2-1 15 TRBV18 . TGTGCCAGCTCACCAGCGGGTAGCTCCTACAATGAGCAGTTCTTC CASSPAGSSYNEQFF
. TRBJ2-2 15 TRBV19 . TGTGCCAGTAGTCCCCGGGGCCCTTTTCACGGGGAGCTGTTTTTT CASSPRGPFHGELFF
TRBD2 TRBJ2-5 16 TRBV6-4 . TGTGCCAGCAGTGACTCGCGGACTAGGGCGTTAGAGACCCAGTACTTC CASSDSRTRALETQYF
. TRBJ2-1 12 TRBV25-1 . TGTGCCAGCAGTGTTGGGAGCAATGAGCAGTTCTTC CASSVGSNEQFF
. TRBJ1-1 16 TRBV11-2 once TGTGCCAGCAGCGGCAATTTGGGCCCATACGACACTGAAGCTTTCTTT CASSGNLGPYDTEAFF
TRBD1 TRBJ2-5 15 TRBV6-1 once TGTGCCAGCAGTGACCCGGGACAGCCTCAAGAGACCCAGTACTTC CASSDPGQPQETQYF
. TRBJ1-5 15 TRBV30 . TGTGCCTGGAGCGCCTATCCCGACCTGAATCAGCCCCAGCATTTT CAWSAYPDLNQPQHF
. TRBJ1-1 16 TRBV5-1 . TGCGCCAGCAGCCCGGATCGCGGGGGCACGAACACTGAAGCTTTCTTT CASSPDRGGTNTEAFF
. TRBJ2-2 15 TRBV18 . TGTGCCAGCTCACCACTTTCTGAGAACACCGGGGAGCTGTTTTTT CASSPLSENTGELFF
. TRBJ1-4 11 TRBV20-1 . TGCAGGGAACAGGGAAATGAAAAACTGTTTTTT CREQGNEKLFF
. TRBJ2-3 14 TRBV3-1/TRBV3-2 once TGTGCCAGCAGCCCTATGACAAACACAGATACGCAGTATTTT CASSPMTNTDTQYF
TRBD1 TRBJ1-1 14 TRBV5-1 . TGCGCCAGCAGCTCAGACAGGGGGCTCACTGAAGCTTTCTTT CASSSDRGLTEAFF